This TCR beta chain derives from a study of sequential checkpoint blockade in melanoma. About the research overall: First-line arms were nivolumab then ipilimumab, or the reverse, randomized 1:1.

Repertoires were generated with immunoSEQ multiplex PCR, while TCRdb's copy carries only in-frame clones and drops some. The data hold around 41,000 clones, with 75% to 90% observed a single time. Treatment meaning: randomized to nivolumab then ipilimumab (arm A) or the reverse (arm B). None of the patients previously received DNA-damaging chemotherapy. Live CD3+CD8+ CD19− CD56− cells were sorted from PBMCs. This receptor was identified in a human donor with melanoma. Material: CD8+ T cells sorted from blood (inferred from file names), obtained from a patient given nivolumab and ipilimumab in sequence.

The CDR3 bases are TGCGCCAGCAGCCAAGAACTAGCGGGAGGGTACAATGAGCAGTTCTTC. Translating gives CASSQELAGGYNEQFF. This chain joins TRBV4-1 and TRBJ2-1, with 13 bases identical to TRBD2. With V trimmed by 0 bases and J by 4 bases, 0 bases remained unmatched. Germline V lookup: CDR1 MGHRA, CDR2 YSYEKL. This CDR3 contains 16 residues.